The 20 T cell receptor beta chains below come from one sample, sequenced in a study of blood T cells in healthy people across ages. A second PCR of about 6 to 12 cycles used a sample-barcoded 5' primer and a J-beta primer mix. MiXCR, run by TCRdb on the 5' RACE reads, gives a single entry per CDR3 protein. The table includes about 1.5 million distinct CDR3 sequences, roughly 43% detected once. The sample taken for sequencing was blood. These receptors were obtained from a woman between 18 and 29 years old in good health.

The V and J genes are TRBV19 and TRBJ1-1; D remains unclear. Trimming took off 10 bases at V and 2 bases at J, with 11 bases between the two ends. This CDR3 region has 12 residues. Germline V gene lookup returns CDR1 LNHDA and CDR2 SQIVND (reference sequence). DNA for the CDR3: TGTGCCACCCAACTCGGTAACACTGAAGCTTTCTTT. It codes for CATQLGNTEAFF.

This clonotype was observed a few times. The chain employs TRBV20-1 and TRBJ1-4, with 8 bases matching TRBD1. This CDR3 has 14 residues. CDR1 is DFQATT and CDR2 is SNEGSKA in the germline V gene (reference sequence). V gave up 5 bases and J gave up 8 bases; unmatched junction bases: 10. CDR3 amino acids: CSALDRDLREKLFF. For the CDR3, the DNA is TGCAGTGCTTTGGACAGGGACCTAAGAGAAAAACTGTTTTTT.

This clonotype was counted between two and nine times. The chain uses TRBV20-1 and TRBJ2-7, with D possibly being TRBD1 (5 bases). The ends were cut back, 5 bases at V and 2 bases at J, with 13 bases in the middle. Germline V gene lookup returns CDR1 DFQATT and CDR2 SNEGSKA (reference sequence). This CDR3 comprises 13 residues. The CDR3 sequence is CSAPADTAYEQYF. The CDR3 coding sequence is TGCAGTGCTCCGGCGGACACAGCCTACGAGCAGTACTTC.

In regard to this clonotype: One end of the junction varies from germline; a read error may be responsible. The chain links TRBV14 to TRBJ2-5; D is unclear. Near its end, the DNA agrees better with TRBJ2-7, so the J call may be wrong. CDR3 length: 14 amino acids. Germline-derived CDR1 and CDR2 are SGHDN and FVKESK. CDR3 sequence (DNA): TGTGGCAGCAGCGACCAGATTAAAGGCTACGAGCAGTACTTC. Translating gives CGSSDQIKGYEQYF.

This clonotype was seen a handful of times. V gene TRBV12-5 combines with J gene TRBJ1-5; weak D call: TRBD1 (6 bases). Looked up from germline, CDR1 is LGHNT and CDR2 is FRNRAP. This CDR3 contains 18 residues. V was shortened by 0 bases and J by 1 base, with 16 bases between the two germline ends. The CDR3 DNA reads as TGTGCTAGTGGTTTGGTTCTCTTCGGGGGCGAAAGCAATCAGCCCCAGCATTTT. The encoded protein is CASGLVLFGGESNQPQHF.

This rearrangement joins TRBV29-1 to TRBJ2-5; TRBD2 matches 11 bases. Germline V gene lookup returns CDR1 SQVTM and CDR2 ANQGSEA. The CDR3 contains 19 residues. The V gene end was trimmed by 0 bases and the J gene end by 5 bases; junction bases not matched to a gene: 17. CDR3: CSVEDWHETSGTLGETQYF. The CDR3 region has the DNA TGCAGCGTTGAAGATTGGCATGAGACTAGCGGGACCCTGGGGGAGACCCAGTACTTC. Based on the CDR3 plus reference TRBV29-1 and TRBJ2-5, the full variable domain is SAVISQKPSRDICQRGTSLTIQCQVDSQVTMMFWYRQQPGQSLTLIATANQGSEATYESGFVIDKFPISRPNLTFSTLTVSNMSPEDSSIYLCSVEDWHETSGTLGETQYFGPGTRLLVL.

The V and J genes are TRBV29-1 and TRBJ1-2; no clear D. Deletions cut 0 bases from V and 8 bases from J, with 10 bases between. This CDR3 comprises 12 residues. Germline-derived CDR1 and CDR2 are SQVTM and ANQGSEA. Here the CDR3 reads CSVEDLGGGYTF. The CDR3 DNA reads as TGCAGCGTTGAAGATCTGGGAGGGGGCTACACCTTC.

The chain uses TRBV5-1 and TRBJ2-5; a weak D match, TRBD1 (8 bases). The CDR3 spans 16 residues. The germline CDR1 and CDR2 sequences are SGHRS and YFSETQ. Trimming took 4 bases from V and 4 from J, leaving 20 bases between them. The CDR3 sequence is CASSPQPTGEGETQYF. CDR3 in DNA: TGCGCCAGCAGCCCTCAGCCGACAGGGGAGGGAGAGACCCAGTACTTC.

This rearrangement joins TRBV20-1 to TRBJ1-4; D possibly corresponds to TRBD1 (6 bases). The CDR3 spans 14 residues. The germline gives CDR1 DFQATT, CDR2 SNEGSKA (reference sequence). Trimming shortened V by 5 bases and J by 8 bases, and 18 bases separated the two germline ends. The CDR3 loop reads CSAPTGTTREKLFF. Here the CDR3 DNA reads TGCAGTGCTCCGACCGGGACAACTAGGGAAAAACTGTTTTTT.

V and J are TRBV7-9 and TRBJ2-1, with no clear D. CDR1 is SEHNR and CDR2 is FQNEAQ in the germline V gene (reference sequence). Between the trimmed V and J ends, which lost 1 base and 11 bases, there was a span of 6 bases. CDR3 size: 11 residues. CDR3 bases: TGTGCCAGCAGCTTAGGAAGTAAGCAGTTCTTC. Its translation is CASSLGSKQFF.

A few counts support this clonotype. V usage is TRBV25-1 and J usage is TRBJ2-7; D ambiguous. Germline V CDR1 and CDR2: MGHDK, SYGVNS. V gave up 3 bases and J gave up 2 bases, with 11 bases separating them. This CDR3 is built from 14 residues. For the CDR3, the DNA is TGTGCCAGCAGTGAGGGTCTGGCCACCTACGAGCAGTACTTC. This translates into CASSEGLATYEQYF.

This clonotype was picked up a small number of times. V and J are TRBV28 and TRBJ2-1; D call uncertain. V shed 8 bases and J shed 2 bases, with 19 bases lying between them. CDR3 length: 16 amino acids. Germline CDR1 and CDR2: MDHEN and SYDVKM. CDR3 region: CASSAPPLKTYNEQFF. Written as DNA, the CDR3 is TGTGCCAGCTCGGCCCCCCCACTAAAAACCTACAATGAGCAGTTCTTC.

This clonotype was seen only a few times. The chain couples TRBV29-1 to TRBJ1-6; D is uncertain. Deletions cut 7 bases from V and 2 bases from J, with 15 bases between. Germline V gene data show CDR1 as SQVTM and CDR2 as ANQGSEA. This CDR3 contains 15 residues. The CDR3 loop reads CSATLGSAYNSPLHF. The CDR3 nucleotides are TGCAGCGCCACCTTAGGGAGTGCCTATAATTCACCCCTCCACTTT.

This sequence joins TRBV11-3 and TRBJ2-5; D is undetermined. The end of the DNA aligns better with TRBJ2-7, so the J call may be wrong. The germline gives CDR1 SGHNT, CDR2 YENEEA. There are 15 residues in the CDR3. CDR3 sequence: CASSPDPTTFGEQYF. The CDR3, as DNA: TGTGCCAGCAGCCCTGACCCAACCACCTTTGGCGAGCAGTACTTC.

This chain joins TRBV20-1 and TRBJ1-5; D is uncertain. This CDR3 comprises 14 residues. Trimming stripped 0 bases from V and 3 bases from J, with 9 bases between. CDR1 is DFQATT and CDR2 is SNEGSKA in the germline V gene (reference sequence). The CDR3 DNA sequence: TGCAGTGCTAGAGATTATGCATTCAATCAGCCCCAGCATTTT. Translated, it gives CSARDYAFNQPQHF.

The chain joins TRBV27 to TRBJ2-1, with D tentatively TRBD2 (5 bases). Germline lookup yields CDR1 MNHEY and CDR2 SMNVEV (reference sequence). This CDR3 is built from 15 residues. The V end was cut by 5 bases, the J end by 2 bases, with 13 bases between. The DNA for the CDR3 is TGTGCCAGCAGTCTGGGGAGTATAACCTACAATGAGCAGTTCTTC. Protein sequence: CASSLGSITYNEQFF.

This chain connects TRBV6-6 to TRBJ2-1; 7 nucleotides match TRBD2. CDR1 MNHNY and CDR2 SVGAGI come from the germline V gene (reference sequence). The J segment lost 7 bases and the V segment lost 7 bases, leaving 10 bases of the junction unmatched. The CDR3 length is 14 residues. The CDR3, as DNA: TGTGCCAGCAACGCGGGCTGGGGGGGGAATGAGCAGTTCTTC. This translates into CASNAGWGGNEQFF.

This clonotype was seen a handful of times. The chain links TRBV9 to TRBJ2-7, with TRBD2 matching over 9 bases. The J call may not be correct, given that the DNA end is closer to TRBJ2-5. The germline CDR1 and CDR2 sequences are SGDLS and YYNGEE. The CDR3 sequence is 14 residues long. The CDR3 is CASSVDGTSKTQYF. The CDR3 coding sequence is TGTGCCAGCAGCGTAGATGGGACTAGCAAGACCCAGTACTTC.

V is TRBV20-1 and J is TRBJ2-1; either TRBD1 or TRBD2 may fit D (5 bases each). The CDR3 is 15 amino acids. Germline CDR1 reads DFQATT; CDR2 reads SNEGSKA (reference sequence). The germline V and J ends were trimmed by 1 base and 7 bases, with 17 bases remaining between them. CDR3 coding DNA: TGCAGTGCTAGAGTCCCAGCTGAGGGGTTGAATGAGCAGTTCTTC. Residues: CSARVPAEGLNEQFF.

A few counts support this clonotype. The chain recombines TRBV20-1 with TRBJ2-7; D may be TRBD2 (5 bases). This CDR3 is built from 14 residues. Germline V gene data show CDR1 as DFQATT and CDR2 as SNEGSKA (reference sequence). Trimming took off 0 bases at V and 3 bases at J, with 12 bases between the two ends. This CDR3 reads CSARDGGGVYEQYF. DNA of the CDR3: TGCAGTGCTAGAGACGGAGGTGGGGTCTACGAGCAGTACTTC.